A single sample gave rise to the 7 T cell receptor beta chains below, sequenced in a study of HIV-infected patients and healthy controls. Around 0.5 ug RNA was reverse transcribed with alpha and beta constant-region primers. Each of the alpha and beta chains got its own library through chain-specific third strand synthesis with indices. MiXCR was run by TCRdb on the 5' RACE reads, yielding one entry per CDR3 protein. The profile covers more than 15,000 distinct CDR3 sequences, with about 8.2% appearing a single time and 5.5% to 7.5% taken by the ten largest. Whole blood was used without fractionation, so all unsorted peripheral T cells were included. Sample: blood. These receptors came from an adult in good health.

This clonotype is termed medium-sized. The J gene is TRBJ2-7, the V gene TRBV28; D uncertain. The length of the CDR3 is 14 residues. V lost 6 bases and J 1 base, leaving 13 bases between the germline ends. Per germline, CDR1 MDHEN and CDR2 SYDVKM. The CDR3 protein is CASRTGSWSYEQYF. As DNA, the CDR3 is TGTGCCAGCAGGACGGGTTCCTGGTCCTACGAGCAGTACTTC.

In this sample, this clonotype turned up many times. V and J are TRBV27 and TRBJ2-1; D is perhaps TRBD2 (5 bases). Germline CDR1 MNHEY, CDR2 SMNVEV (reference sequence). CDR3 size: 12 residues. Trimming took 8 bases from V and 12 from J, leaving 17 bases between them. CDR3 loop: CASSGGGGRQFF. In nucleotides, the CDR3 is TGTGCCAGCTCCGGAGGCGGAGGTAGGCAGTTCTTC.

The V gene is TRBV6-6, the J gene TRBJ1-5, with D perhaps TRBD1 (6 bases). V was clipped by 8 bases and J by 1 base, with 12 bases between them. The CDR3 spans 14 residues. CDR1 MNHNY and CDR2 SVGAGI come from the germline V gene (reference sequence). The CDR3 coding sequence is TGTGCCAGCTCCAGGGACAACAGCAATCAGCCCCAGCATTTT. Encoded protein: CASSRDNSNQPQHF.

Ten or more counts support this clonotype. The chain has TRBV5-1 and TRBJ2-3; D may be TRBD1 (6 bases). Germline values: CDR1 SGHRS, CDR2 YFSETQ. The V and J ends lost 4 bases and 2 bases respectively, with 17 bases between them. The CDR3 length is 16 residues. Here the CDR3 DNA reads TGCGCCAGCAGCCGAGAGATCAGGGGTGTCACAGATACGCAGTATTTT. This sequence encodes CASSREIRGVTDTQYF.

The table lists this clonotype with many counts. The CDR3 reads CSAKARNRETQYF. As DNA, the CDR3 is TGCAGTGCTAAGGCCAGAAATAGAGAAACCCAGTACTTC. V and J are TRBV20-1 and TRBJ2-5; D ambiguous. This CDR3 region has 13 residues. V was pared by 4 bases and J by 8 bases, with 17 bases between. Looked up from germline, CDR1 is DFQATT and CDR2 is SNEGSKA (reference sequence).

This clonotype was seen at least ten times. This chain uses TRBV6-1 with TRBJ2-6; D may be TRBD2 (6 bases). Trimming took off 8 bases at V and 0 bases at J, with 11 bases between the two ends. The CDR3 loop spans 15 amino acids. CDR1 MNHNS and CDR2 SASEGT come from the germline V gene. The CDR3 here is CASYLGGSGANVLTF. CDR3 DNA sequence: TGTGCCAGCTACTTGGGAGGCTCTGGGGCCAACGTCCTGACTTTC.

The table lists this clonotype with many counts. The chain uses TRBV6-5 and TRBJ2-2, with 8 nucleotides matching TRBD1. V dropped 4 bases and J dropped 7; count of bases not matched to a gene: 8. Germline loops: CDR1 MNHEY, CDR2 SVGAGI. This CDR3 is 15 amino acids long. The CDR3 loop is CASSSGQGWGGELFF. CDR3 in DNA: TGTGCCAGCAGTTCCGGACAGGGTTGGGGCGGGGAGCTGTTTTTT.